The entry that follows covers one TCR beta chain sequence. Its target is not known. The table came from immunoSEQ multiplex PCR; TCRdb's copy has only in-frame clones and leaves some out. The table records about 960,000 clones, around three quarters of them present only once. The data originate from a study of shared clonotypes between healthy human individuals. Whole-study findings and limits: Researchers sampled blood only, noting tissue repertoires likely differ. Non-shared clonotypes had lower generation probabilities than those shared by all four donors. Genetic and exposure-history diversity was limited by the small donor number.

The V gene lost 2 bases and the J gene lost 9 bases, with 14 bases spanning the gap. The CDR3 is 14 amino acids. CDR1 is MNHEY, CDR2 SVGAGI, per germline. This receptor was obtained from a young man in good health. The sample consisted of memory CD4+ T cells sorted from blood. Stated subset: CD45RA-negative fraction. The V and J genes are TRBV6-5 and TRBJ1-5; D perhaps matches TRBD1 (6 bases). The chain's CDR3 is CASSYKDSRGPQHF. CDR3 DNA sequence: TGTGCCAGCAGTTACAAGGACTCCAGGGGGCCCCAGCATTTT.